The clone carrying this T cell receptor beta chain was picked up a small number of times. Here immunoSEQ multiplex PCR was the method, and the copy in TCRdb shows in-frame clones only, minus some. The sample lists 350,000 or so clones; approximately 89% were seen once. The sample originates from a study of blood T cell repertoires in COVID-19. Trimming took 2 bases from V and 1 from J, leaving 11 bases between them. Looked up from germline, CDR1 is MNHNY and CDR2 is SVGAGI (reference sequence). The CDR3 has 15 amino acids. The chain employs TRBV6-6 and TRBJ1-1; D possibly corresponds to TRBD1 (6 bases). Sequencing was carried out using peripheral blood. The sequence came from a woman in her twenties or thirties with COVID-19, enrolled during active disease. This CDR3 is CASSYLEGGNTEAFF. The CDR3 DNA sequence: TGTGCCAGCAGTTACCTTGAAGGGGGGAACACTGAAGCTTTCTTT.